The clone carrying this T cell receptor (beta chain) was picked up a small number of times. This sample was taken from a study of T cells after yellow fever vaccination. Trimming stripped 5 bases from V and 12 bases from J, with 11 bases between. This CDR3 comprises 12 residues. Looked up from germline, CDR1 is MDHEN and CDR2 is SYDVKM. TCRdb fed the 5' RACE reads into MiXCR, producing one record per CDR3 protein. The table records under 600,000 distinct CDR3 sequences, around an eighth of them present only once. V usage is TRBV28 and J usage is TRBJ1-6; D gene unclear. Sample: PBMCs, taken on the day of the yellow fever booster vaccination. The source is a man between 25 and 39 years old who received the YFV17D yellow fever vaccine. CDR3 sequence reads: CASSPGRGPLHF. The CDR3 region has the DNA TGTGCCAGCAGTCCCGGCCGAGGACCCCTCCACTTT. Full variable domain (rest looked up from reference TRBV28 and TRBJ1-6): DVKVTQSSRYLVKRTGEKVFLECVQDMDHENMFWYRQDPGLGLRLIYFSYDVKMKEKGDIPEGYSVSREKKERFSLILESASTNQTSMYLCASSPGRGPLHFGNGTRLTVT.